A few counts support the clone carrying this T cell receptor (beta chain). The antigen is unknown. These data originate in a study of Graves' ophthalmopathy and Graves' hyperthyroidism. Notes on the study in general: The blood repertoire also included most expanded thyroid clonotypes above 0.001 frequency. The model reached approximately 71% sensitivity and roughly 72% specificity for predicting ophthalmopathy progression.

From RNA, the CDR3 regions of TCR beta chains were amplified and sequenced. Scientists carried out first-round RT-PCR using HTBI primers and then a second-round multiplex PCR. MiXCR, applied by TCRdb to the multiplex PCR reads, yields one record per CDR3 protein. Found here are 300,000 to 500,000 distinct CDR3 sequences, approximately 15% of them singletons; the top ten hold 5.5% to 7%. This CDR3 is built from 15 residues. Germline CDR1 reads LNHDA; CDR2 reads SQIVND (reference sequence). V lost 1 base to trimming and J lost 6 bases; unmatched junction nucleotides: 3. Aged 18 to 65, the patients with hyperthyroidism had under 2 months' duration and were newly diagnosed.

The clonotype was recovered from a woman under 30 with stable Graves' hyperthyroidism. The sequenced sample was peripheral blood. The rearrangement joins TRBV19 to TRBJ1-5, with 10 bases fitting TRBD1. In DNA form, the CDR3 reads TGTGCCAGTAGTATAGGGGGACAGGGGACTCAGCCCCAGCATTTT. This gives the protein CASSIGGQGTQPQHF.